This record covers a single T cell receptor beta chain. With 60 Vbeta and 13 Jbeta primers, the PCR was carried out. Profiling relied on immunoSEQ multiplex PCR, and the TCRdb table lists in-frame clones only, not all of them. The sample holds around 140,000 clones, approximately 80% seen once. The data were obtained in a study of cytomegalovirus exposure and HLA in healthy donors. Germline V gene lookup returns CDR1 MGHRA and CDR2 YSYEKL. This CDR3 is built from 13 residues. V shed 1 base and J shed 6 bases, with 10 bases lying between them. The clonotype comes from a woman in her fifties or sixties in good health and CMV-seropositive. The sequenced sample was PBMCs. The J gene is TRBJ2-7, the V gene TRBV4-1, with D maybe TRBD2 (5 bases). CDR3 in DNA: TGCGCCAGCAGCCAAGGGACCGAGGGCGAGCAGTACTTC. It yields the protein CASSQGTEGEQYF.